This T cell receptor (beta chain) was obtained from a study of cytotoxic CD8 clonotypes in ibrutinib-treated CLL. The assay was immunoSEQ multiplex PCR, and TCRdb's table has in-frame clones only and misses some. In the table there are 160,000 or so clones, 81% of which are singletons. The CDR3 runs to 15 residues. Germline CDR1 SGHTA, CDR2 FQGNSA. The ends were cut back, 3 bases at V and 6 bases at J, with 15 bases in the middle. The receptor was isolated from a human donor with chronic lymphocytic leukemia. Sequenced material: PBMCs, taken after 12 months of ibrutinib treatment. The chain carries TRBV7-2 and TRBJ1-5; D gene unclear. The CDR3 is CASSFRGNPGQPQHF. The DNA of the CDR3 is TGTGCCAGCAGCTTTCGGGGTAATCCGGGTCAGCCCCAGCATTTT.